Following are 14 T cell receptor beta chains from one sample sequenced in a study of blood T cell repertoires in COVID-19. Sequencing was performed with immunoSEQ multiplex PCR; in TCRdb, only in-frame clones are kept and a portion is missing. This sample carries 160,000 or so clones, roughly 91% of them seen once, and the ten largest clones take approximately 2.2%. Sequenced sample: peripheral blood. Source of these receptors: a man aged 18-30 years with acute or convalescent COVID-19.

The chain combines TRBV19 with TRBJ2-1, with 12 bases identical to TRBD2. CDR1 is LNHDA, CDR2 SQIVND, per germline (reference sequence). This CDR3 is 18 amino acids long. V trimming: 1 base; J trimming: 0 bases; junction bases outside the gene matches: 4. This chain's CDR3 is CASSIGLAGGHSYNEQFF. CDR3 sequence (DNA): TGTGCCAGTAGTATAGGGCTAGCGGGAGGGCACTCCTACAATGAGCAGTTCTTC. Variable domain in full (rest from reference TRBV19 and TRBJ2-1): DGGITQSPKYLFRKEGQNVTLSCEQNLNHDAMYWYRQDPGQGLRLIYYSQIVNDFQKGDIAEGYSVSREKKESFPLTVTSAQKNPTAFYLCASSIGLAGGHSYNEQFFGPGTRLTVL.

The chain joins TRBV4-1 to TRBJ1-2; TRBD1 might be the D (5 bases). This CDR3 has 16 residues. V gave up 0 bases and J gave up 0 bases, with 11 bases separating them. The germline CDR1 and CDR2 sequences are MGHRA and YSYEKL. CDR3 DNA sequence: TGCGCCAGCAGCCAAGAAGAGACAGCTTCTAACTATGGCTACACCTTC. Protein sequence: CASSQEETASNYGYTF.

This clone appeared once. The J gene is TRBJ2-1, the V gene TRBV19; the match to TRBD1 covers 8 bases. CDR1 is LNHDA, CDR2 SQIVND, per germline (reference sequence). Trimming at V came to 3 bases and at J to 6 bases, leaving 7 bases not matched to a gene. The CDR3 totals 15 residues. The CDR3: CASSMTGVIPNEQFF. In nucleotides, the CDR3 is TGTGCCAGTAGTATGACAGGGGTAATCCCCAATGAGCAGTTCTTC.

This chain joins TRBV6-5 and TRBJ1-1, with 7 bases lining up with TRBD1. Trimming removed 6 bases from V and 7 bases from J; junction bases left unmatched: 5. The CDR3 has 12 residues. CDR1 MNHEY and CDR2 SVGAGI come from the germline V gene. The CDR3 nucleotides read TGTGCCAGCAGCAAGGACAGGTATGAAGCTTTCTTT. Protein product: CASSKDRYEAFF.

The DNA for the CDR3 is TGTGCCAGCAGCTTGGAACTAGCGGGGGGGCGGGAGACCCAGTACTTC. It specifies CASSLELAGGRETQYF. The V and J genes are TRBV5-4 and TRBJ2-5; TRBD2 aligns across 13 bases. The J segment lost 5 bases and the V segment lost 0 bases, leaving 4 bases of the junction unmatched. The length of the CDR3 is 16 residues. Germline V gene data show CDR1 as SGHNT and CDR2 as YYREEE (reference sequence).

This chain joins TRBV6-6 and TRBJ1-2, with 7 bases matching TRBD1. V lost 0 bases and J lost 8; bases outside the gene matches: 9. The CDR3 is 15 amino acids. The germline V gene has CDR1 MNHNY and CDR2 SVGAGI (reference sequence). CDR3 coding DNA: TGTGCCAGCAGTTACTCCGGGCAGGGGGACCGCGGCTACACCTTC. Its translation is CASSYSGQGDRGYTF.

V gene TRBV2 combines with J gene TRBJ1-1; possibly TRBD1 for D (6 bases). CDR1 SNHLY and CDR2 FYNNEI come from the germline V gene. Trimming left V 6 bases short and J 0 bases short, with 14 bases between. The CDR3 has 15 residues. In nucleotides, the CDR3 is TGTGCCAGCAGCAGGGGTGCCCCGCTGAACACTGAAGCTTTCTTT. It specifies CASSRGAPLNTEAFF.

This clone was recorded a few times. DNA for the CDR3: TGTGCCAGCAGCGTAGCCGGTTCTAACTATGGCTACACCTTC. The encoded protein is CASSVAGSNYGYTF. V gene TRBV9 combines with J gene TRBJ1-2; the D is unclear. Germline V gives CDR1 SGDLS, CDR2 YYNGEE. The V and J ends lost 0 bases and 0 bases respectively, with 6 bases between them. This CDR3 has 14 amino acids. The whole variable domain, remainder taken from reference TRBV9 and TRBJ1-2, is DSGVTQTPKHLITATGQRVTLRCSPRSGDLSVYWYQQSLDQGLQFLIQYYNGEERAKGNILERFSAQQFPDLHSELNLSSLELGDSALYFCASSVAGSNYGYTFGSGTRLTVV.

The V call is TRBV13, the J call TRBJ2-7; weak D call: TRBD2 (6 bases). V shed 2 bases and J shed 1 base, with 12 bases lying between them. The germline V gene has CDR1 PRHDT and CDR2 FYEKMQ (reference sequence). The CDR3 has 15 residues. This CDR3 reads CASSLWASASYEQYF. In DNA form, the CDR3 reads TGTGCCAGCAGCTTATGGGCTAGCGCGTCCTACGAGCAGTACTTC. The entire variable domain, with the rest obtained from reference TRBV13 and TRBJ2-7, is as follows: AAGVIQSPRHLIKEKRETATLKCYPIPRHDTVYWYQQGPGQDPQFLISFYEKMQSDKGSIPDRFSAQQFSDYHSELNMSSLELGDSALYFCASSLWASASYEQYFGPGTRLTVT.

The chain carries TRBV24-1 and TRBJ2-1; no clear D. CDR3 size: 12 residues. The V and J ends lost 9 bases and 5 bases respectively, with 10 bases between them. Germline V gene sequence: CDR1 KGHDR, CDR2 SFDVKD. CDR3 in amino acids: CATGRSNNEQFF. As DNA, the CDR3 is TGTGCCACCGGTCGAAGCAACAATGAGCAGTTCTTC.

V usage is TRBV7-2 and J usage is TRBJ2-2, with TRBD2 identical over 8 bases. V lost 6 bases to trimming and J lost 4 bases; unmatched junction nucleotides: 7. The CDR3 runs to 15 residues. Germline CDR1 reads SGHTA; CDR2 reads FQGNSA. The DNA for the CDR3 is TGTGCCAGCAGAGAAAGCGGGGGTCGCACCGGGGAGCTGTTTTTT. It yields the protein CASRESGGRTGELFF.

The J gene is TRBJ1-2, the V gene TRBV14, with D perhaps matching TRBD1 (5 bases). Germline CDR1 is SGHDN and CDR2 is FVKESK. V lost 4 bases and J 6 bases, leaving 12 bases between the germline ends. The CDR3 runs to 13 residues. The CDR3 sequence: CASSLTPGNGYTF. CDR3 coding DNA: TGTGCCAGCAGCCTTACCCCAGGGAATGGCTACACCTTC.

This clone is a singleton in its sample. The V and J genes are TRBV3-1 (or the pseudogene TRBV3-2) and TRBJ1-2, with TRBD1 matching 7 bases. The V and J ends lost 3 bases and 4 bases, in that order; junction bases with no gene match: 5. Germline CDR1 is LGHDT and CDR2 is YNNKEL (reference sequence). The CDR3 runs 14 residues. The CDR3 DNA is TGTGCCAGCAGCCACCTCCGGGACAGCTATGGCTACACCTTC. Translation: CASSHLRDSYGYTF.

This chain links TRBV10-1 with TRBJ2-3; 9 nucleotides match TRBD1. The CDR3 totals 14 residues. Trimming at V came to 5 bases and at J to 3 bases, leaving 3 bases not matched to a gene. CDR1 and CDR2 (germline): WNHNN, SYGVQD (reference sequence). DNA of the CDR3: TGCGCCAGCAGTTCCGGACAGGGGACAGATACGCAGTATTTT. Its protein is CASSSGQGTDTQYF.